This is a list of T cell receptor beta chains from one sample in a study of blood T cell repertoires in COVID-19. Some clones are missing from TCRdb's copy, which holds only in-frame ones; the method was immunoSEQ multiplex PCR. The table has 180,000 or so clones, 80% to 90% seen once. Source material: peripheral blood. The receptors derive from a man aged 55 to 70 with acute or convalescent COVID-19. Each CDR3 is given with its conserved first and last residue.

V,J,CDR3
TRBV4-1,TRBJ2-7,CASSQVLSDNYEQYF
TRBV7-8,TRBJ1-5,CASSLDRGEYQPQHF
TRBV5-1,TRBJ2-2,CASSPDTVTLNTGELFF
TRBV11-2,TRBJ2-5,CASSLAGVQETQYF
TRBV6-6,TRBJ1-2,CAAGVGYGYTF
TRBV27,TRBJ1-5,CASSPLSLSNQPQHF
TRBV5-6,TRBJ1-1,CASSLDRTNTEAFF
TRBV28,TRBJ2-1,CASSPSGAYNEQFF
TRBV11-2,TRBJ2-5,CASSSGQGAQGAETQYF
TRBV30,TRBJ1-2,CAWMDRGIYGYTF
TRBV6-6,TRBJ2-1,CASSTQRESHNEQFF
TRBV19,TRBJ2-5,CASSIISRASGSGSQETQYF
TRBV11-2,TRBJ1-6,CASSPNRGSHSPLHF
TRBV24-1,TRBJ2-7,CATSDLGSGGLYEQYF
TRBV5-4,TRBJ2-3,CASSSGQVFTDTQYF
TRBV28,TRBJ1-2,CASNGNYGYTF
TRBV29-1,TRBJ2-1,CSVGRLSQDRLYNEQFF
TRBV11-1,TRBJ1-1,CASSSNRATEAFF
TRBV19,TRBJ1-1,CASPPTGVNTEAFF
TRBV7-9,TRBJ1-1,CASSLVPPDRAEAFF
TRBV18,TRBJ1-3,CASSPEGSGNTIYF
TRBV5-1,TRBJ1-4,CASSLVVGNEKLFF
TRBV5-5,TRBJ1-6,CASSLGQINSPLHF
TRBV5-4,TRBJ1-6,CASSNGQGAGNSPLHF
TRBV28,TRBJ1-2,CASTADRGGGYTF
TRBV6-1,TRBJ1-5,CASSDPPRGNQPQHF